Following are 4 T cell receptor beta chains from one sample sequenced in a study of blood T cell repertoires in COVID-19. Method: immunoSEQ multiplex PCR; TCRdb's copy keeps in-frame clones and lacks some. Counted here are 60,000 to 85,000 clones, 84% occurring once; the ten biggest clones make up approximately 35%. The sequencing sample was made of peripheral blood. The receptors shown here come from an older man with acute or convalescent COVID-19.

CDR3 coding DNA: TGTGCCAGCAGTTCTCCCTCCGTTTACACTGAAGCTTTCTTT. As protein: CASSSPSVYTEAFF. The chain recombines TRBV28 with TRBJ1-1; D is undetermined. This CDR3 has 14 residues. Germline V gene sequence: CDR1 MDHEN, CDR2 SYDVKM. Trimming shortened V by 4 bases and J by 3 bases, and 12 bases separated the two germline ends.

In the case of this clone: Other DNA sequences in this sample translate to the same CDR3. The chain has TRBV3-1 (or the pseudogene TRBV3-2) and TRBJ1-1; 10 bases line up with TRBD1. The CDR3 has 13 residues. J gave up 4 bases and V 4 bases, and 0 bases lay outside the gene matches. Germline assignment: CDR1 LGHDT and CDR2 YNNKEL (reference sequence). The CDR3 DNA is TGTGCCAGCAGCCGGACAGGGGGCACTGAAGCTTTCTTT. Translating gives CASSRTGGTEAFF.

The count of this clone is one. The chain uses TRBV6-5 and TRBJ1-1, with 10 bases identical to TRBD1. The CDR3 extends over 16 amino acids. J lost 4 bases, V lost 4 bases, and 9 bases had no gene match. Germline V gene data show CDR1 as MNHEY and CDR2 as SVGAGI. The DNA for the CDR3 is TGTGCCAGCAGTTTCTTGTCGGACAGGGGGTCCACTGAAGCTTTCTTT. It translates to CASSFLSDRGSTEAFF.

This clone was counted between two and nine times. The V gene is TRBV19, the J gene TRBJ1-2; TRBD1 might be the D (5 bases). V was clipped by 5 bases and J by 8 bases, with 12 bases between them. Germline-derived CDR1 and CDR2 are LNHDA and SQIVND (reference sequence). The CDR3 spans 12 residues. This CDR3 is CASSSGPGGYTF. CDR3 bases: TGTGCCAGTAGTTCCGGTCCAGGGGGCTACACCTTC.